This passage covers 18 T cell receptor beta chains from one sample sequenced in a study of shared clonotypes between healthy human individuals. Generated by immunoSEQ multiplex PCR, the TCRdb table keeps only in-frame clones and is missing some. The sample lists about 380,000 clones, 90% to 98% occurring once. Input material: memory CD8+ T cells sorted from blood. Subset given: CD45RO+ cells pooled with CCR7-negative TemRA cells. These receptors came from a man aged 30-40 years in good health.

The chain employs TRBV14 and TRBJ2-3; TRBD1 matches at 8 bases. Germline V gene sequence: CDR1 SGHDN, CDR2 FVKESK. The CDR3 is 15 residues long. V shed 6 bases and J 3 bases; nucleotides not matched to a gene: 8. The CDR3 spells CASRSPRTGTDTQYF. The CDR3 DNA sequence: TGTGCCAGCAGATCACCCCGGACAGGGACAGATACGCAGTATTTT.

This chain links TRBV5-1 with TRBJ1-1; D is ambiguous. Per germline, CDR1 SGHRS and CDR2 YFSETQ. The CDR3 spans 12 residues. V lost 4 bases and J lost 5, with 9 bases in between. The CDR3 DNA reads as TGCGCCAGCAGCATCGGTGGTACTGAAGCTTTCTTT. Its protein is CASSIGGTEAFF.

CDR3 sequence reads: CASSLMTNTEAFF. In nucleotides, the CDR3 is TGTGCCAGCAGCTTAATGACTAACACTGAAGCTTTCTTT. V is TRBV7-3 and J is TRBJ1-1; no firm D call. Germline CDR1 reads SGHTA; CDR2 reads FQGTGA. This CDR3 is 13 amino acids long. Trimming stripped 1 base from V and 2 bases from J, with 5 bases between.

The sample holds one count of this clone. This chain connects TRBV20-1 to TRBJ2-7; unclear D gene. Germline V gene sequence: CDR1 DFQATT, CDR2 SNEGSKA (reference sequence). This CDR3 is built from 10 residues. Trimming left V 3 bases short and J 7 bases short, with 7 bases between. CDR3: CSASGREQYF. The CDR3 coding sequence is TGCAGTGCTAGCGGTCGGGAGCAGTACTTC.

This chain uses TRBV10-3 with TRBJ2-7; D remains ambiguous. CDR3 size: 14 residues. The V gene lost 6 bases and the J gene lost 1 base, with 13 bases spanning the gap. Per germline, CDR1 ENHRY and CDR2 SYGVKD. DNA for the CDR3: TGTGCCATCAGCAATCCTACGACATCCTACGAGCAGTACTTC. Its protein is CAISNPTTSYEQYF.

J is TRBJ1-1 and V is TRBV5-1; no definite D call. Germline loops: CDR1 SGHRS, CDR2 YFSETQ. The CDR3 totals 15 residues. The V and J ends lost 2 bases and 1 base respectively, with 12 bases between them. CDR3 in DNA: TGCGCCAGCAGCTTTCGCCAGGCTGGGAACACTGAAGCTTTCTTT. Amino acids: CASSFRQAGNTEAFF. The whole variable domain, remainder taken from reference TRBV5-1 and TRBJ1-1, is KAGVTQTPRYLIKTRGQQVTLSCSPISGHRSVSWYQQTPGQGLQFLFEYFSETQRNKGNFPGRFSGRQFSNSRSEMNVSTLELGDSALYLCASSFRQAGNTEAFFGQGTRLTVV.

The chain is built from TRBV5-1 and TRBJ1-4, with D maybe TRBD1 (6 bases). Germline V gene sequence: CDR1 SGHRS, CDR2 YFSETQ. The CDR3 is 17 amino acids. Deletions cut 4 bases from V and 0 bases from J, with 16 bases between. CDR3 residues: CASSLTDRSSTNEKLFF. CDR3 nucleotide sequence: TGCGCCAGCAGCCTAACCGACAGGAGCTCAACTAATGAAAAACTGTTTTTT.

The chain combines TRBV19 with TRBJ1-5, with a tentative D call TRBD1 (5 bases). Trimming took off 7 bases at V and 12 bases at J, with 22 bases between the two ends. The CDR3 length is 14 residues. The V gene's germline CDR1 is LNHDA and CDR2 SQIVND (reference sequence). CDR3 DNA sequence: TGTGCCAGTACGGGACGGGGAGGGGCAGGTGACCAGCATTTT. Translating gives CASTGRGGAGDQHF.

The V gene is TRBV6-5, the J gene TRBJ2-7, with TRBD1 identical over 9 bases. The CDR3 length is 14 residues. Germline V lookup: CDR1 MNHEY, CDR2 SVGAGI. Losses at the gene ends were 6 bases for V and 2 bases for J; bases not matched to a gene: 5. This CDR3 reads CASRSGTGTYEQYF. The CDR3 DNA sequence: TGTGCCAGCAGGTCCGGGACAGGGACCTACGAGCAGTACTTC.

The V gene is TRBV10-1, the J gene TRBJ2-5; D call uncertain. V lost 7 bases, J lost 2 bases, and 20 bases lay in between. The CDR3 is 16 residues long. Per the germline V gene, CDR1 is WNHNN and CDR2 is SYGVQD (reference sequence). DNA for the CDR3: TGCGCCAGCATTCACCGCCCGTGGCACAAACAAGAGACCCAGTACTTC. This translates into CASIHRPWHKQETQYF.

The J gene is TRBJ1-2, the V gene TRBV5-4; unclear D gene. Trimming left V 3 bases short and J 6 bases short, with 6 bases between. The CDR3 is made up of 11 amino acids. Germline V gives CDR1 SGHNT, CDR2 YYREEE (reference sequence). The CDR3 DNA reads TGTGCCAGCAGCTACTTCGATGGCTACACCTTC. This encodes CASSYFDGYTF.

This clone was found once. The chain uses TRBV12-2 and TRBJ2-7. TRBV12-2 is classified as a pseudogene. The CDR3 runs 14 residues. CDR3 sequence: CASRLVSAKHEQYF. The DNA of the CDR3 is TGTGCAAGTCGCTTAGTGTCGGCAAAACACGAGCAGTACTTC.

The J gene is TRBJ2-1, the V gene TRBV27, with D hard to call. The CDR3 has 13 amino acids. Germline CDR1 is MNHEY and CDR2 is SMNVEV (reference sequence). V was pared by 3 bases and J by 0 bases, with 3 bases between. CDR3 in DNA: TGTGCCAGCAGTTTGGACTCCTACAATGAGCAGTTCTTC. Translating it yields CASSLDSYNEQFF.

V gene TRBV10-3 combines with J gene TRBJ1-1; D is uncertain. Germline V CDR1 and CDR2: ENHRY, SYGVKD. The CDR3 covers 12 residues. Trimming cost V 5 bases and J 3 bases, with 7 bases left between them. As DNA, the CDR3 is TGTGCCATCAGTCCCAAGGACACTGAAGCTTTCTTT. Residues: CAISPKDTEAFF.

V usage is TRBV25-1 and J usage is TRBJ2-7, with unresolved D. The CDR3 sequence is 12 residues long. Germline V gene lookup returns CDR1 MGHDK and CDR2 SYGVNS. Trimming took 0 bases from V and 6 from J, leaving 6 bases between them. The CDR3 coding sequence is TGTGCCAGCAGTGAATATCGATCCGAGCAGTACTTC. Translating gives CASSEYRSEQYF.

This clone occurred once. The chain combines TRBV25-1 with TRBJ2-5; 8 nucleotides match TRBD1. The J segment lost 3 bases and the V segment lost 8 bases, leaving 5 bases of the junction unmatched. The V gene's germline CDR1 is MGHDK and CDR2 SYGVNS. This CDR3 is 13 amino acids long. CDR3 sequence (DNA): TGTGCCAGCTCTTTGACAGGGGAAGAGACCCAGTACTTC. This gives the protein CASSLTGEETQYF.

CDR3 sequence (DNA): TGTGCCAGCAGCTTGTGGCAGGGGGCGGGGGAGCAGTACTTC. Encoded protein: CASSLWQGAGEQYF. The rearrangement uses TRBV5-4 and TRBJ2-7, with 8 nucleotides matching TRBD1. Unmatched junction bases numbered 7, after V lost 1 base and J lost 7 bases. The germline CDR1 and CDR2 sequences are SGHNT and YYREEE (reference sequence). The CDR3 loop spans 14 amino acids.

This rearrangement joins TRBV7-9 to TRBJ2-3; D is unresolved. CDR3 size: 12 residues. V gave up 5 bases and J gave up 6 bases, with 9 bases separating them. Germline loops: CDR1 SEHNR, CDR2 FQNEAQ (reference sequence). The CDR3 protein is CASSRPSDTQYF. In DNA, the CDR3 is TGTGCCAGCAGCCGGCCTTCCGATACGCAGTATTTT.